Detailed here is one TCR beta chain. Antigen: not known. PCR employed 60 Vbeta and 13 Jbeta primers. Method: immunoSEQ multiplex PCR; TCRdb's copy keeps in-frame clones and lacks some. The data show some 87,000 clones, less than 75% seen once. This sample was taken from a study of cytomegalovirus exposure and HLA in healthy donors. Study-wide results and limits: Some V segments, including TRBV6-2 and TRBV6-3, were excluded as indistinguishable.

The trim removed 3 bases at V and 5 bases at J, leaving 2 bases unmatched. The CDR3 runs to 15 residues. Germline lookup yields CDR1 SGHVS and CDR2 FQNEAQ. V and J are TRBV7-8 and TRBJ1-6; 9 bases fit TRBD1. Sequenced material: PBMCs. The source is a woman aged 25 to 39 in good health and CMV-seropositive. The CDR3, as DNA: TGTGCCAGCAGCTTGGGGGACAGGGATAATTCACCCCTCCACTTT. Its protein is CASSLGDRDNSPLHF.